A single sample gave rise to the 2 T cell receptor beta chains below, sequenced in a study. TCRdb passed the RT-PCR reads through MiXCR, listing each CDR3 protein once. This table holds almost 700,000 distinct CDR3 sequences, around 14% found once. What was sequenced was memory CD4+ T cells from blood. The receptors were gathered from a female donor in good health, serving as a healthy control.

The V call is TRBV12-3 or TRBV12-4, the J call TRBJ2-1; 11 bases match TRBD1. The CDR3 contains 15 residues. The V gene end was trimmed by 6 bases and the J gene end by 5 bases; junction bases not matched to a gene: 6. CDR3 nucleotide sequence: TGTGCCAGCAGGCCCGGGACAGGGGGACACAATGAGCAGTTCTTC. Encoded protein: CASRPGTGGHNEQFF.

The V gene is TRBV20-1, the J gene TRBJ2-7; TRBD2 aligns across 10 bases. Trimming at V came to 0 bases and at J to 6 bases, leaving 11 bases not matched to a gene. The CDR3 spans 16 residues. Germline CDR1 and CDR2: DFQATT and SNEGSKA (reference sequence). The CDR3 coding sequence is TGCAGTGCTAGAGATCCTAGCGGGAGCTCTTTGGTCGAGCAGTACTTC. Residues: CSARDPSGSSLVEQYF.